The 32 T cell receptor beta chains below all came from one sample that was sequenced in a study of CD8+CD57+ T cells in acquired aplastic anemia. The template used for profiling TCR beta VDJ and CDR3 was genomic DNA. MiXCR, applied by TCRdb to the reads, yields one record per CDR3 protein. Among over 150,000 distinct CDR3 sequences listed, 54% were seen once. What was sequenced was sorted CD4+, CD8+, or CD8+CD57+ T cells (not recorded which) from PBMCs. These receptors were collected from a human donor in good health, serving as a control.

V usage is TRBV7-9 and J usage is TRBJ2-7, with D possibly matching TRBD2 (5 bases). Trimming took off 5 bases at V and 3 bases at J, with 11 bases between the two ends. The germline CDR1 and CDR2 sequences are SEHNR and FQNEAQ (reference sequence). CDR3 size: 13 residues. The CDR3 nucleotides are TGTGCCAGCAGCCAACGGGATTTCTACGAGCAGTACTTC. This gives the protein CASSQRDFYEQYF.

This clonotype showed up many times. V and J are TRBV7-2 and TRBJ2-4; D not certain. CDR1 is SGHTA, CDR2 FQGNSA, per germline. CDR3 length: 14 residues. Trimming removed 5 bases at V and 8 bases at J, with 16 bases between. The CDR3: CASSLRKESHIQYF. The CDR3 DNA follows: TGTGCCAGCAGCCTTCGAAAGGAGTCACACATTCAGTACTTC.

Ten or more counts support this clonotype. The CDR3 loop is CASRSTQSPGLAGGRKRSDTQYF. For the CDR3, the DNA is TGCGCCAGCAGGAGTACTCAGTCCCCGGGACTAGCGGGGGGGAGGAAGAGGTCAGATACGCAGTATTTT. This sequence joins TRBV5-1 and TRBJ2-3; 16 bases map to TRBD2. J gave up 4 bases and V 5 bases, and 25 bases lay outside the gene matches. The CDR3 extends over 23 amino acids. Germline CDR1 and CDR2: SGHRS and YFSETQ.

This chain uses TRBV7-6 with TRBJ2-3, with 10 positions matching TRBD2. Germline-derived CDR1 and CDR2 are SGHVS and FNYEAQ. V shed 4 bases, J shed 4 bases, and the junction held 8 bases outside the gene matches. The CDR3 is 16 residues long. CDR3 DNA sequence: TGTGCCAGCAGCTCTTTAGCGGGAGGACTGGCAGATACGCAGTATTTT. Translation: CASSSLAGGLADTQYF.

The rearrangement uses TRBV2 and TRBJ2-7; 10 nucleotides align to TRBD1. Germline lookup yields CDR1 SNHLY and CDR2 FYNNEI. This CDR3 is built from 16 residues. The V and J ends lost 3 bases and 2 bases, in that order; junction bases with no gene match: 7. The CDR3, as DNA: TGTGCCAGCAGTGACGACACGGACAGGGGGACCTACGAGCAGTACTTC. Its protein product is CASSDDTDRGTYEQYF.

The chain joins TRBV7-6 to TRBJ1-6, with 9 bases lining up with TRBD1. The CDR3 runs to 15 residues. After removal of 5 bases from V and 7 bases from J, the junction contained 6 bases not matched to a gene. The germline gives CDR1 SGHVS, CDR2 FNYEAQ. The CDR3 DNA sequence: TGTGCCAGCAGCACAAATGGACAGGGGAATTCACCCCTCCACTTT. It encodes CASSTNGQGNSPLHF.

This clonotype appeared a few times. This sequence joins TRBV20-1 and TRBJ2-3; D unresolved. The germline gives CDR1 DFQATT, CDR2 SNEGSKA (reference sequence). CDR3 length: 11 amino acids. V lost 3 bases to trimming and J lost 3 bases, with 4 bases between them. CDR3 DNA sequence: TGCAGTGCTAGTAAGACAGATACGCAGTATTTT. It yields the protein CSASKTDTQYF.

The rearrangement uses TRBV6-5 and TRBJ2-2; 8 bases align to TRBD2. The V segment lost 0 bases and the J segment 0 bases; nucleotides outside the gene matches: 6. The CDR3 runs 18 residues. Germline CDR1 and CDR2: MNHEY and SVGAGI. CDR3 sequence reads: CASSYSYRRGANTGELFF. The CDR3 DNA sequence: TGTGCCAGCAGTTACTCTTACCGGCGGGGGGCGAACACCGGGGAGCTGTTTTTT.

The genes are TRBV12-3 or TRBV12-4 and TRBJ2-5; TRBD1 matches 7 bases. V shed 6 bases, J shed 0 bases, and the junction held 7 bases outside the gene matches. The CDR3 runs to 15 residues. CDR3 loop: CASSRGQQYQETQYF. The CDR3 DNA reads TGTGCCAGCAGCCGGGGACAGCAATACCAAGAGACCCAGTACTTC.

This rearrangement joins TRBV24-1 to TRBJ2-3; TRBD2 matches 11 bases. The CDR3 is 17 amino acids. V trimming: 4 bases; J trimming: 1 base; junction bases outside the gene matches: 6. CDR1 is KGHDR and CDR2 is SFDVKD in the germline V gene. The CDR3 is CATSDPGLAGRTDTQYF. The CDR3 bases are TGTGCCACCAGTGACCCTGGACTAGCGGGTCGCACAGATACGCAGTATTTT.

This clonotype was detected a few times. The chain links TRBV4-2 to TRBJ1-1, with D tentatively TRBD1 (6 bases). Looked up from germline, CDR1 is LGHNA and CDR2 is YNFKEQ. The CDR3 spans 14 residues. The V and J ends lost 0 bases and 5 bases respectively, with 10 bases between them. CDR3 in amino acids: CASSQDLTGTEAFF. The CDR3 DNA is TGTGCCAGCAGCCAAGATCTGACAGGTACTGAAGCTTTCTTT.

This chain connects TRBV7-6 to TRBJ2-1; D is perhaps TRBD2 (5 bases). Germline CDR1 reads SGHVS; CDR2 reads FNYEAQ. This CDR3 region has 16 residues. Trimming shortened V by 1 base and J by 4 bases, and 14 bases separated the two germline ends. The CDR3: CASSLDGTPGYNEQFF. As DNA, the CDR3 is TGTGCCAGCAGCTTAGACGGCACCCCGGGGTACAATGAGCAGTTCTTC.

This sequence joins TRBV12-3 or TRBV12-4 and TRBJ2-7; D gene unclear. V lost 4 bases and J lost 2, with 6 bases in between. This CDR3 has 12 residues. CDR3: CASSSTAYEQYF. In DNA, the CDR3 is TGTGCCAGCAGTTCGACGGCCTACGAGCAGTACTTC.

This clonotype occurred many times. J is TRBJ1-4 and V is TRBV19; weak D call: TRBD1 (5 bases). CDR1 is LNHDA and CDR2 is SQIVND in the germline V gene (reference sequence). The V and J ends lost 7 bases and 7 bases respectively, with 10 bases between them. The CDR3 totals 12 residues. For the CDR3, the DNA is TGTGCCAGTAAAAGGAGGGGTGAAAAACTGTTTTTT. This sequence encodes CASKRRGEKLFF.

The chain couples TRBV20-1 to TRBJ2-1, with a possible D match to TRBD1 (6 bases). Germline CDR1 is DFQATT and CDR2 is SNEGSKA (reference sequence). This CDR3 is built from 12 residues. The V end lost 4 bases, the J end lost 8 bases, and 12 bases lay between the germline ends. Here the CDR3 DNA reads TGCAGTGCTATGGGGGCGGTCGATGAGCAGTTCTTC. Amino acids: CSAMGAVDEQFF.

J is TRBJ2-1 and V is TRBV19; 9 nucleotides align to TRBD2. Trimming at V came to 6 bases and at J to 4 bases, leaving 7 bases not matched to a gene. Germline CDR1 reads LNHDA; CDR2 reads SQIVND (reference sequence). This CDR3 spans 15 amino acids. In DNA form, the CDR3 reads TGTGCCAGTAGCCTAACTAGCGGGCCTTACAATGAGCAGTTCTTC. Translating gives CASSLTSGPYNEQFF.

The chain has TRBV30 and TRBJ1-1; D is undetermined. Trimming cost V 0 bases and J 1 base, with 6 bases left between them. This CDR3 contains 13 residues. Germline V CDR1 and CDR2: GTSNPN, SVGIG (reference sequence). CDR3: CAWSVGRNTEAFF. In DNA form, the CDR3 reads TGTGCCTGGAGTGTAGGCAGGAACACTGAAGCTTTCTTT.

V gene TRBV19 combines with J gene TRBJ2-1; TRBD1 aligns across 8 bases. This CDR3 comprises 15 residues. Per the germline V gene, CDR1 is LNHDA and CDR2 is SQIVND (reference sequence). Unmatched junction bases numbered 8, after V lost 7 bases and J lost 3 bases. CDR3 sequence: CASTRGRGLYNEQFF. The CDR3 region has the DNA TGTGCCAGTACAAGGGGCAGGGGGCTCTACAATGAGCAGTTCTTC.

This clonotype came up a few times. The junction departs from the called germline gene at one end, perhaps through a read error. The CDR3 bases are TGTGCCATCAGTTACTCCGATCGGTTT. Residues: CAISYSDRF. J is TRBJ1-6 and V is TRBV10-3, with unresolved D. The CDR3 runs 9 residues. Germline-derived CDR1 and CDR2 are ENHRY and SYGVKD.

This clonotype was seen only a few times. The rearrangement uses TRBV24-1 and TRBJ1-6; no firm D call. With 4 bases removed from V and 13 bases from J, the gap between germline ends came to 19 bases. The CDR3 consists of 15 residues. The germline CDR1 and CDR2 sequences are KGHDR and SFDVKD. The CDR3 nucleotides read TGTGCCACCAGTGAGGACGGCCTTGCCCCTAGGCCCCTCCACTTT. This codes for CATSEDGLAPRPLHF.

This clonotype was detected many times. V usage is TRBV7-8 and J usage is TRBJ2-3; TRBD2 aligns across 7 bases. This CDR3 region has 18 residues. CDR1 SGHVS and CDR2 FQNEAQ come from the germline V gene. V dropped 5 bases and J dropped 0; count of bases not matched to a gene: 14. The CDR3 DNA sequence: TGTGCCAGCAGCCCCTTCCCCGGCATGGGGGGGAGCACAGATACGCAGTATTTT. The encoded protein is CASSPFPGMGGSTDTQYF.

The chain joins TRBV12-3 or TRBV12-4 to TRBJ1-2, with D uncertain. The CDR3 contains 12 residues. The chain's CDR3 is CASGPQFDGYTF. The CDR3 DNA reads TGTGCTAGTGGCCCTCAGTTCGATGGCTACACCTTC.

The sample holds many counts of this clonotype. The chain combines TRBV30 with TRBJ1-4; the D is unclear. The germline V gene has CDR1 GTSNPN and CDR2 SVGIG (reference sequence). Trimming stripped 3 bases from V and 5 bases from J, with 4 bases between. This CDR3 has 11 residues. The CDR3 nucleotides read TGTGCCTGGAGGGGGAATGAAAAACTGTTTTTT. It specifies CAWRGNEKLFF.

Notes on this clonotype: The conserved phenylalanine or tryptophan normally closing the CDR3 is absent here, so this likely arose from a read error. This chain joins TRBV4-3 and TRBJ2-3; unclear D gene. CDR3 size: 13 residues. From germline, CDR1 is LGHNA and CDR2 YSLEER. V was pared by 0 bases and J by 8 bases, with 9 bases between. The CDR3 region is CASSQDSSSTQYL. The CDR3 DNA reads TGCGCCAGCAGCCAAGATTCAAGCTCTACGCAGTATCTT.

This clonotype has ten or more counts. This chain connects TRBV9 to TRBJ1-1, with 9 bases matching TRBD1. Germline V gives CDR1 SGDLS, CDR2 YYNGEE. The V segment lost 3 bases and the J segment 1 base; nucleotides outside the gene matches: 13. The CDR3 is made up of 18 amino acids. In DNA form, the CDR3 reads TGTGCCAGCAGCGCTCCAGACACAGGGGGCGCGGGGAACACTGAAGCTTTCTTT. Its translation is CASSAPDTGGAGNTEAFF.

V gene TRBV19 combines with J gene TRBJ1-6, with D hard to call. V lost 11 bases, J lost 6 bases, and 23 bases lay in between. The length of the CDR3 is 16 residues. Germline V gene lookup returns CDR1 LNHDA and CDR2 SQIVND (reference sequence). The chain's CDR3 is CARVSRPSRSNSPLHF. The CDR3 DNA is TGTGCCCGGGTTTCTCGGCCTTCCAGATCTAATTCACCCCTCCACTTT.

At least ten counts were recorded for this clonotype. The chain links TRBV6-5 to TRBJ1-1, with D possibly matching TRBD1 (6 bases). The germline V gene encodes CDR1 MNHEY and CDR2 SVGAGI. V shed 7 bases and J shed 1 base, with 16 bases lying between them. The CDR3 is 15 residues long. The CDR3 coding sequence is TGTGCCAGCACCCCCATCGACAGGACGAACACTGAAGCTTTCTTT. Protein product: CASTPIDRTNTEAFF.

The chain couples TRBV27 to TRBJ1-4; D gene ambiguous. Trimming took off 5 bases at V and 7 bases at J, with 20 bases between the two ends. This CDR3 has 16 residues. In germline, CDR1 is MNHEY, CDR2 SMNVEV (reference sequence). The CDR3 protein is CASSPRTSSISEKLFF. The CDR3 nucleotides read TGTGCCAGCAGTCCACGGACGTCCAGTATTAGTGAAAAACTGTTTTTT.

About this clonotype: Germline and junction disagree at one end, which may indicate a read error. V gene TRBV10-2 combines with J gene TRBJ1-6; 7 bases are shared with TRBD1. The CDR3 length is 14 residues. Germline CDR1 reads WSHSY; CDR2 reads SAAADI. The CDR3 DNA reads TGCGCCAGCAGTGAGACCAGGGGGAATTCGCCCCTCCACTTT. Translating it yields CASSETRGNSPLHF.

A note on this clonotype: The CDR3 carries no conserved terminal phenylalanine or tryptophan, so it likely arises from a read error. The genes are TRBV9 and TRBJ2-5, with 9 bases matching TRBD2. The germline V gene encodes CDR1 SGDLS and CDR2 YYNGEE. J lost 5 bases, V lost 0 bases, and 8 bases had no gene match. The CDR3 contains 16 residues. Written as DNA, the CDR3 is TGTGCCAGCAGCGTAGGGGCTAGCGGGATCCCGGAGACCCAGTACCTC. Its translation is CASSVGASGIPETQYL.

The V and J genes are TRBV2 and TRBJ1-2; perhaps TRBD1 as D (5 bases). There are 16 residues in the CDR3. Germline V CDR1 and CDR2: SNHLY, FYNNEI. V was pared by 6 bases and J by 2 bases, with 19 bases between. CDR3 residues: CASRGTYNDVNYGYTF. CDR3 sequence (DNA): TGTGCCAGCAGGGGGACCTACAATGACGTAAACTATGGCTACACCTTC. Complete variable domain (other parts from reference TRBV2 and TRBJ1-2): EPEVTQTPSHQVTQMGQEVILRCVPISNHLYFYWYRQILGQKVEFLVSFYNNEISEKSEIFDDQFSVERPDGSNFTLKIRSTKLEDSAMYFCASRGTYNDVNYGYTFGSGTRLTVV.

Of note for this clonotype: A much bigger clone sits one base away, suggesting this may be a read error. This chain links TRBV4-2 with TRBJ2-4; D is undetermined. The germline V gene encodes CDR1 LGHNA and CDR2 YNFKEQ. V lost 1 base and J lost 7, with 5 bases in between. The CDR3 has 12 residues. The CDR3 loop reads CASSQGRNIQYF. Here the CDR3 DNA reads TGTGCCAGCAGCCAAGGAAGGAACATTCAGTACTTC.